Below are 19 T cell receptor beta chains sequenced from a single sample in a study of blood T cell repertoires in COVID-19. The table came from immunoSEQ multiplex PCR; TCRdb's copy has only in-frame clones and leaves some out. The table shows about 52,000 clones, with roughly 86% occurring only once. Sequencing used peripheral blood. These receptors all stem from a woman older than 75 with acute or convalescent COVID-19.

This chain uses TRBV9 with TRBJ2-5; TRBD1 is a possible D gene (5 bases). Germline CDR1 reads SGDLS; CDR2 reads YYNGEE. The CDR3 is 14 residues long. V gave up 1 base and J gave up 7 bases, with 14 bases separating them. The DNA for the CDR3 is TGTGCCAGCAGCGTATTCAGGGTCGCGTTGACCCAGTACTTC. It is translated as CASSVFRVALTQYF.

V usage is TRBV15 and J usage is TRBJ2-3, with 7 bases matching TRBD2. CDR1 and CDR2 (germline): LNHNV, YYDKDF (reference sequence). Trimming cost V 1 base and J 6 bases; bases outside gene matches: 10. This CDR3 has 16 amino acids. In DNA, the CDR3 is TGTGCCACCAGCAGAGCGGGGGGAGGAGTTTTTGATACGCAGTATTTT. Translating it yields CATSRAGGGVFDTQYF.

The chain combines TRBV11-3 with TRBJ2-7; a possible D gene is TRBD2 (5 bases). This CDR3 spans 15 amino acids. Deletions cut 4 bases from V and 5 bases from J, with 18 bases between. Looked up from germline, CDR1 is SGHNT and CDR2 is YENEEA. The CDR3 sequence is CASSSKLGSGNEQYF. CDR3 bases: TGTGCCAGCAGCTCGAAACTGGGGTCGGGGAACGAGCAGTACTTC. Combining the CDR3 with reference TRBV11-3 and TRBJ2-7 gives the whole variable domain EAGVVQSPRYKIIEKKQPVAFWCNPISGHNTLYWYLQNLGQGPELLIRYENEEAVDDSQLPKDRFSAERLKGVDSTLKIQPAELGDSAVYLCASSSKLGSGNEQYFGPGTRLTVT.

The CDR3 sequence: CASSPPGQGNSPLHF. CDR3 bases: TGTGCCAGCAGCCCGCCGGGACAGGGTAATTCACCCCTCCACTTT. The V call is TRBV3-1 (or the pseudogene TRBV3-2), the J call TRBJ1-6; TRBD1 agrees at 9 bases. V lost 4 bases, J lost 6 bases, and 4 bases stayed unmatched. The CDR3 has 15 amino acids. Germline assignment: CDR1 LGHDT and CDR2 YNNKEL (reference sequence).

The J gene is TRBJ2-1, the V gene TRBV28; D may be TRBD1 (6 bases). Trimming removed 6 bases at V and 7 bases at J, with 10 bases between. CDR3 size: 12 residues. Germline lookup yields CDR1 MDHEN and CDR2 SYDVKM. CDR3 in DNA: TGTGCCAGCAGGCGGACAGTTAATGAGCAGTTCTTC. Translated, it gives CASRRTVNEQFF.

The chain links TRBV6-2 or TRBV6-3 to TRBJ1-3; 8 bases line up with TRBD1. With 0 bases clipped from V and 0 bases from J, the junction kept 13 bases outside the gene matches. Germline CDR1 and CDR2: MNHEY and SVGEGT. The CDR3 runs to 20 residues. The CDR3 nucleotides are TGTGCCAGCAGTTACTCGCTTCGTACCGGGACAGGCATCTCTGGAAACACCATATATTTT. This encodes CASSYSLRTGTGISGNTIYF.

CDR3 sequence reads: CASSLAQQILNTEAFF. In DNA form, the CDR3 reads TGTGCCAGCAGCTTAGCTCAACAGATCTTGAACACTGAAGCTTTCTTT. J is TRBJ1-1 and V is TRBV11-2; D unresolved. V lost 1 base, J lost 0 bases, and 12 bases lay in between. The germline V gene encodes CDR1 SGHAT and CDR2 FQNNGV. There are 16 residues in the CDR3.

This chain connects TRBV5-1 to TRBJ2-4, with D perhaps TRBD2 (6 bases). This CDR3 region has 15 residues. The germline V gene encodes CDR1 SGHRS and CDR2 YFSETQ. Trimming cost V 5 bases and J 1 base, with 13 bases left between them. The CDR3 nucleotides read TGCGCCAGCAGGGGCGGGGCTGTGGCCAAAAACATTCAGTACTTC. Protein product: CASRGGAVAKNIQYF.

V gene TRBV28 combines with J gene TRBJ1-3; 8 nucleotides line up with TRBD1. The CDR3 spans 16 residues. With V trimmed by 4 bases and J by 4 bases, 9 bases remained unmatched. From germline, CDR1 is MDHEN and CDR2 SYDVKM. The CDR3 DNA is TGTGCCAGCAGTTCCCACAGGGGGGTGGAGGGAAACACCATATATTTT. It yields the protein CASSSHRGVEGNTIYF.

The sample holds one count of this clone. The chain uses TRBV19 and TRBJ2-7, with TRBD1 matching 8 bases. Germline CDR1 reads LNHDA; CDR2 reads SQIVND (reference sequence). The CDR3 runs 13 residues. Unmatched junction bases numbered 4, after V lost 5 bases and J lost 4 bases. The CDR3 DNA sequence: TGTGCCAGTAGTCTTCAGGGGGCATACGAGCAGTACTTC. Its protein is CASSLQGAYEQYF.

This CDR3 reads CASSSPGLAGGKDEQFF. The CDR3 bases are TGTGCCAGCAGCTCCCCGGGACTAGCGGGAGGGAAGGATGAGCAGTTCTTC. This chain uses TRBV13 with TRBJ2-1; 16 bases are a match to TRBD2. The CDR3 is made up of 17 amino acids. V dropped 4 bases and J dropped 8; count of bases not matched to a gene: 8. Germline loops: CDR1 PRHDT, CDR2 FYEKMQ (reference sequence).

V usage is TRBV7-2 and J usage is TRBJ2-2; the match to TRBD1 covers 10 bases. V was clipped by 5 bases and J by 8 bases; unmatched bases: 8. The CDR3 consists of 15 residues. Per the germline V gene, CDR1 is SGHTA and CDR2 is FQGNSA. CDR3 nucleotide sequence: TGTGCCAGCAGCCCACGACAGGGGGCTAAGGGGGAGCTGTTTTTT. It translates to CASSPRQGAKGELFF.

The J gene is TRBJ2-1, the V gene TRBV7-3; 14 positions agree with TRBD2. V lost 4 bases, J lost 7 bases, and 3 bases stayed unmatched. The CDR3 totals 15 residues. Germline-derived CDR1 and CDR2 are SGHTA and FQGTGA. DNA of the CDR3: TGTGCCAGCAGCTCGACTAGCGGGAGGGGTAATGAGCAGTTCTTC. Protein: CASSSTSGRGNEQFF.

The chain joins TRBV6-5 to TRBJ2-3; 7 nucleotides line up with TRBD1. Germline trimming cut 6 bases from V and 4 bases from J; bases unmatched to any gene: 7. CDR1 and CDR2 from the germline V gene are MNHEY and SVGAGI. The CDR3 spans 14 residues. The CDR3 here is CASSGDSRPDTQYF. The CDR3 DNA reads TGTGCCAGCAGCGGGGACAGTCGCCCAGATACGCAGTATTTT.

This clone appeared a single time. V is TRBV19 and J is TRBJ1-5, with 8 bases aligning to TRBD1. V was pared by 6 bases and J by 2 bases, with 6 bases of the junction left unmatched. Germline lookup yields CDR1 LNHDA and CDR2 SQIVND (reference sequence). CDR3 length: 15 residues. Here the CDR3 DNA reads TGTGCCAGTAGGACCCAGGGGGCGGGCAATCAGCCCCAGCATTTT. Translation: CASRTQGAGNQPQHF.

V is TRBV5-5 and J is TRBJ2-7, with D possibly being TRBD2 (5 bases). With 3 bases removed from V and 0 bases from J, the gap between germline ends came to 10 bases. This CDR3 has 14 amino acids. From germline, CDR1 is SGHKS and CDR2 YYEKEE (reference sequence). CDR3 nucleotide sequence: TGTGCCAGCAGCTCGTCAGCGGACTCCTACGAGCAGTACGTC. Amino acids: CASSSSADSYEQYV.

CDR3 region: CASSLDRGVLAQPQHF. In nucleotides, the CDR3 is TGTGCCAGCAGTTTAGACAGGGGGGTCCTCGCTCAGCCCCAGCATTTT. The chain carries TRBV28 and TRBJ1-5, with 9 bases matching TRBD1. Germline-derived CDR1 and CDR2 are MDHEN and SYDVKM. The CDR3 is 16 residues long. V trimming: 2 bases; J trimming: 6 bases; junction bases outside the gene matches: 8. Full variable domain (outside the CDR3, taken from reference TRBV28 and TRBJ1-5): DVKVTQSSRYLVKRTGEKVFLECVQDMDHENMFWYRQDPGLGLRLIYFSYDVKMKEKGDIPEGYSVSREKKERFSLILESASTNQTSMYLCASSLDRGVLAQPQHFGDGTRLSIL.

The rearrangement links TRBV9 to TRBJ2-5, with a tentative D call TRBD2 (6 bases). The CDR3 runs 14 residues. Trimming took 3 bases from V and 4 from J, leaving 13 bases between them. From germline, CDR1 is SGDLS and CDR2 YYNGEE. The CDR3 reads CASSGDSRGETQYF. Written as DNA, the CDR3 is TGTGCCAGCAGCGGCGACTCGCGGGGAGAGACCCAGTACTTC.

The chain couples TRBV9 to TRBJ2-2; 11 bases map to TRBD2. CDR3 size: 17 residues. The ends lost 0 bases at V and 5 bases at J; junction bases unmatched: 6. Germline assignment: CDR1 SGDLS and CDR2 YYNGEE. In DNA form, the CDR3 reads TGTGCCAGCAGCGTAGTTGGTAGCGGGGGGGCTACCGGGGAGCTGTTTTTT. Its protein is CASSVVGSGGATGELFF.